The clone carrying this T cell receptor beta chain was counted once. The data stem from a study of blood T cell repertoires in COVID-19. Measured with immunoSEQ multiplex PCR; TCRdb has only the in-frame clones, and not every one. The profile covers 85,000 to 130,000 clones, with about 89% appearing a single time and 0.85% to 1% taken by the ten largest. CDR1 is MNHEY and CDR2 is SMNVEV in the germline V gene (reference sequence). With 2 bases clipped from V and 2 bases from J, the junction kept 2 bases outside the gene matches. The CDR3 contains 15 residues. The source material was peripheral blood. The chain is built from TRBV27 and TRBJ2-3, with 9 bases fitting TRBD2. The receptor comes from a man aged 60 to 69 with acute or convalescent COVID-19. The CDR3 region is CASSLLAGHTDTQYF. The CDR3, as DNA: TGTGCCAGCAGTTTACTAGCGGGGCACACAGATACGCAGTATTTT.